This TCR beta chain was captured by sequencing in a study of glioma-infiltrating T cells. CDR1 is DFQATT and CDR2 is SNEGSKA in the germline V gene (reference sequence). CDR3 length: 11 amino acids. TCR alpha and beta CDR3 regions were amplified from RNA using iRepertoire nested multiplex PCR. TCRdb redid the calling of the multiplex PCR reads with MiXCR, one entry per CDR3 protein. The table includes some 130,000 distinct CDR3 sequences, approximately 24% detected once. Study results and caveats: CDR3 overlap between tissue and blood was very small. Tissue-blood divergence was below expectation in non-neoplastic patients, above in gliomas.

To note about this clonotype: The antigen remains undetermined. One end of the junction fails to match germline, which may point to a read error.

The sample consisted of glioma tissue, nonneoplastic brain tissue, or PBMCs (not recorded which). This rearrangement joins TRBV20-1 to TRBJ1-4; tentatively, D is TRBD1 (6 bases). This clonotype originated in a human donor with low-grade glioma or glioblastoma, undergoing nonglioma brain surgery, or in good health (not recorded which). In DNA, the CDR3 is TGCAGCAGACAGGCAGGCGAAAAACTGCTTTTT. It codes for CSRQAGEKLLF.